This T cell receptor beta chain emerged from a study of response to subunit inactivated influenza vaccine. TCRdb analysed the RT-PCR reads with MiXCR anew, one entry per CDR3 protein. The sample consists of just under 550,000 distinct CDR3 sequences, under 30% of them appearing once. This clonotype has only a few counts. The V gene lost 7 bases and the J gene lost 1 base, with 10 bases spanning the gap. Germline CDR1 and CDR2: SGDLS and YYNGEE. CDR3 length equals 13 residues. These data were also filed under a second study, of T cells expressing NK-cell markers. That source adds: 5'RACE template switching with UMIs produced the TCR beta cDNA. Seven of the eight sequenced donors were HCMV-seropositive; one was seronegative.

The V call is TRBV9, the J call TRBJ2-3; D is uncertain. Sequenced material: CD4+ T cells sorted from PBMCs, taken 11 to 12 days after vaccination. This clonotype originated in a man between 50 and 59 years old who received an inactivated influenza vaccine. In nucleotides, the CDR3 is TGTGCCAGCGGCCGTGGAGGCACAGATACGCAGTATTTT. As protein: CASGRGGTDTQYF.